The clone carrying this T cell receptor beta chain showed up just a few times. Its target is not known. Germline-derived CDR1 and CDR2 are ENHRY and SYGVKD. Deletions cut 4 bases from V and 0 bases from J, with 12 bases between. The CDR3 runs to 15 residues. The record originates from a study of shared clonotypes between healthy human individuals. General study results and limits: About 5% was the fraction of naive CD4 clonotypes found shared across four donors.

It was into CD45RA+ naive and CD45RA-negative memory subsets that the CD4+ cells were split. Data came from immunoSEQ multiplex PCR; TCRdb stores just in-frame clones and leaves some out. The data show around 1 million clones, roughly 72% seen once. The sample consisted of memory CD4+ T cells sorted from blood. The subset here: CD45RA-negative fraction. The V gene is TRBV10-3, the J gene TRBJ1-2, with a weak D call TRBD1 (5 bases). This sequence was found in a man younger than 35 in good health. This CDR3 is CAISVDRSANYGYTF. The CDR3 DNA reads TGTGCCATCAGTGTCGACAGATCGGCTAACTATGGCTACACCTTC.